This entry features one TCR beta chain sequence. Its antigen is as yet unknown. The source of the sample is a study of T cells after yellow fever vaccination. V shed 6 bases and J shed 1 base, with 17 bases lying between them. CDR1 SGHTS and CDR2 YDEGEE come from the germline V gene. The CDR3 is 17 amino acids. Findings and caveats of the study: Clones that expanded after primary vaccination mostly reappeared after the booster (roughly 96% CD4, 70% to 90% CD8). Clonotypes appearing in both CD4 and CD8 compartments existed, and their share was small. Sorted repertoires could include abundant contaminating clonotypes from bulk cells.

UMIs and a universal primer site were added when TCR cDNA was made by 5'RACE template switching. One entry per CDR3 protein, called by TCRdb with MiXCR from the 5' RACE reads. Among a few hundred thousand distinct CDR3 sequences listed, 15% to 20% were seen once. The sequence was obtained from a man aged 25 to 45 who received the YFV17D yellow fever vaccine. The starting material was PBMCs, obtained 15 days after the yellow fever booster vaccination. This chain links TRBV5-8 with TRBJ1-6; possible D gene TRBD1, 5 bases. Written as DNA, the CDR3 is TGTGCCAGCACCCCGCCGGGTGGGGCTTCCTATAATTCACCCCTCCACTTT. Amino acids: CASTPPGGASYNSPLHF.